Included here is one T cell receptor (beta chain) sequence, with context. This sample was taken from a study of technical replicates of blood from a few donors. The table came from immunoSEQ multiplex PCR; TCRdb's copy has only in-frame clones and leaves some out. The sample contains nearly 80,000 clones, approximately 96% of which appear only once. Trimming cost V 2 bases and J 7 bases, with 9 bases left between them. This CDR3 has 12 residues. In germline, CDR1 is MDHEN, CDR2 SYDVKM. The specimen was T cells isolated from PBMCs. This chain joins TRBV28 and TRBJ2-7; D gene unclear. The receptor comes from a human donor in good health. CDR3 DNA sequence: TGTGCCAGCAGTTTACCGTCTCGGGAGCAGTACTTC. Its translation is CASSLPSREQYF. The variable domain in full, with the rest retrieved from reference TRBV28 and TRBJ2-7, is DVKVTQSSRYLVKRTGEKVFLECVQDMDHENMFWYRQDPGLGLRLIYFSYDVKMKEKGDIPEGYSVSREKKERFSLILESASTNQTSMYLCASSLPSREQYFGPGTRLTVT.